The next 8 T cell receptor beta chains were all read from a single sample in a study of CD8+CD57+ T cells in acquired aplastic anemia. According to the study, genomic DNA was the template for TCR beta VDJ and CDR3 profiling. TCRdb called the reads again in MiXCR, with one record for every CDR3 protein. The repertoire holds about 270,000 distinct CDR3 sequences, with roughly three fifths as singletons. The sequenced sample was sorted CD4+, CD8+, or CD8+CD57+ T cells (not recorded which) from PBMCs. The receptors here all came from a human donor with severe aplastic anemia or a healthy control (not recorded which).

In the case of this clonotype: The conserved phenylalanine or tryptophan normally closing the CDR3 is absent here, so this likely arose from a read error. The rearrangement uses TRBV15 and TRBJ2-1; 12 positions agree with TRBD2. V dropped 6 bases and J dropped 5; count of bases not matched to a gene: 5. The CDR3 totals 15 residues. Germline CDR1 is LNHNV and CDR2 is YYDKDF (reference sequence). The DNA of the CDR3 is TGTGCCACCAGGGCAGGACTAGCGGGACACAATGAGCAGTTCCTC. Its translation: CATRAGLAGHNEQFL.

The chain carries TRBV7-6 and TRBJ1-6; the D gene is possibly TRBD1 (5 bases). V shed 1 base and J shed 9 bases, with 13 bases lying between them. Per the germline V gene, CDR1 is SGHVS and CDR2 is FNYEAQ. The CDR3 consists of 15 residues. CDR3 residues: CASSLGGGRTSPLHF. For the CDR3, the DNA is TGTGCCAGCAGCTTAGGTGGGGGAAGGACTTCACCCCTCCACTTT.

The chain links TRBV7-9 to TRBJ2-5; 9 bases are a match to TRBD2. V gave up 2 bases and J gave up 0 bases; unmatched junction bases: 1. CDR1 SEHNR and CDR2 FQNEAQ come from the germline V gene (reference sequence). This CDR3 region has 15 residues. CDR3 DNA: TGTGCCAGCAGCTTACTAGCGGGGTACCAAGAGACCCAGTACTTC. Translating it yields CASSLLAGYQETQYF.

This chain connects TRBV7-8 to TRBJ1-2; 7 nucleotides line up with TRBD1. Germline V gene sequence: CDR1 SGHVS, CDR2 FQNEAQ. CDR3 length: 14 residues. Unmatched junction bases numbered 11, after V lost 5 bases and J lost 8 bases. CDR3 bases: TGTGCCAGCAGCCCAGGGGGGGGGGGGCGAGGCTACACCTTC. The encoded protein is CASSPGGGGRGYTF. The full variable domain, with the rest looked up from reference TRBV7-8 and TRBJ1-2, is GAGVSQSPRYKVAKRGQDVALRCDPISGHVSLFWYQQALGQGPEFLTYFQNEAQLDKSGLPSDRFFAERPEGSVSTLKIQRTQQEDSAVYLCASSPGGGGRGYTFGSGTRLTVV.

This rearrangement joins TRBV27 to TRBJ1-2; 9 nucleotides match TRBD1. Germline assignment: CDR1 MNHEY and CDR2 SMNVEV (reference sequence). The CDR3 spans 15 residues. V shed 4 bases, J shed 7 bases, and the junction held 10 bases outside the gene matches. CDR3 protein: CASSSDYRGRFGYTF. Here the CDR3 DNA reads TGTGCCAGCAGTTCGGATTACAGGGGGCGGTTTGGCTACACCTTC.

The chain joins TRBV7-8 to TRBJ2-7; 10 positions match TRBD2. This CDR3 contains 14 residues. The germline gives CDR1 SGHVS, CDR2 FQNEAQ. V was clipped by 2 bases and J by 3 bases; unmatched bases: 1. The CDR3 DNA reads as TGTGCCAGCAGCTTAAGCGGGGGGGGCTACGAGCAGTACTTC. Encoded protein: CASSLSGGGYEQYF.

The genes are TRBV10-2 and TRBJ2-5; maybe TRBD2 (6 bases). With 6 bases removed from V and 4 bases from J, the gap between germline ends came to 12 bases. Germline V lookup: CDR1 WSHSY, CDR2 SAAADI. CDR3 length: 13 amino acids. The CDR3 loop reads CASRGLGGETQYF. CDR3 nucleotides: TGCGCCAGCAGGGGACTCGGCGGAGAGACCCAGTACTTC.

The rearrangement links TRBV7-8 to TRBJ2-5, with TRBD1 matching 7 bases. Per the germline V gene, CDR1 is SGHVS and CDR2 is FQNEAQ. J was trimmed by 2 bases and V by 6 bases; bases with no gene match: 6. The CDR3 spans 14 residues. CDR3 sequence: CASRSRTGQETQYF. The CDR3 nucleotides read TGTGCCAGCAGGTCCCGGACAGGTCAAGAGACCCAGTACTTC.